The 9 T cell receptor beta chains reported below all come from one sample, sequenced in a study of blood T cells in healthy people across ages. A J-beta primer mix and a sample-barcoded 5' primer were used in a second PCR of about 7 to 12 cycles. TCRdb re-called the 5' RACE reads through MiXCR, storing one row per CDR3 protein. The repertoire has 700,000 to 1,000,000 distinct CDR3 sequences, 40% to 50% of them found once; the top ten carry approximately 20%. The material sequenced was blood. These receptors were collected from a man between 60 and 75 years old in good health.

This clonotype has more than one count but fewer than ten. The chain employs TRBV29-1 and TRBJ1-2; a possible D gene is TRBD1 (5 bases). Trimming pared 1 base from V and 6 bases from J, leaving 9 bases between. Germline V gene lookup returns CDR1 SQVTM and CDR2 ANQGSEA. The CDR3 has 12 amino acids. CDR3 in amino acids: CSVEAWGNGYTF. Here the CDR3 DNA reads TGCAGCGTTGAAGCTTGGGGCAATGGCTACACCTTC. Full variable domain (remainder filled in from reference TRBV29-1 and TRBJ1-2): SAVISQKPSRDICQRGTSLTIQCQVDSQVTMMFWYRQQPGQSLTLIATANQGSEATYESGFVIDKFPISRPNLTFSTLTVSNMSPEDSSIYLCSVEAWGNGYTFGSGTRLTVV.

The chain couples TRBV24-1 to TRBJ2-1; D call uncertain. The CDR3 extends over 12 amino acids. Trimming left V 5 bases short and J 15 bases short, with 16 bases between. CDR1 is KGHDR and CDR2 is SFDVKD in the germline V gene. The CDR3 spells CATSVSSSIWFF. DNA of the CDR3: TGTGCCACCAGTGTATCGTCCTCGATATGGTTCTTC.

This chain connects TRBV9 to TRBJ2-4, with 8 bases aligning to TRBD2. CDR3 length: 16 amino acids. Losses at the gene ends were 0 bases for V and 0 bases for J; bases not matched to a gene: 2. In germline, CDR1 is SGDLS, CDR2 YYNGEE. The CDR3 DNA is TGTGCCAGCAGCGTAGACGGGGGGGTAGCCAAAAACATTCAGTACTTC. This codes for CASSVDGGVAKNIQYF.

This clonotype was detected once. The chain links TRBV6-1 to TRBJ2-4, with D perhaps TRBD1 or TRBD2 (5 bases each). CDR1 MNHNS and CDR2 SASEGT come from the germline V gene. This CDR3 is built from 14 residues. Trimming took off 4 bases at V and 6 bases at J, with 13 bases between the two ends. The CDR3 sequence: CASSARGTRNIQYF. The CDR3 coding sequence is TGTGCCAGCAGTGCCCGGGGCACGAGAAACATTCAGTACTTC.

In this sample, this clonotype turned up a few times. This rearrangement joins TRBV20-1 to TRBJ2-5; D remains ambiguous. Germline loops: CDR1 DFQATT, CDR2 SNEGSKA (reference sequence). The length of the CDR3 is 13 residues. With 3 bases removed from V and 5 bases from J, the gap between germline ends came to 13 bases. The CDR3 loop is CSARRLGMETQYF. In DNA form, the CDR3 reads TGCAGTGCTAGGCGCCTGGGGATGGAGACCCAGTACTTC.

This clonotype showed up just a few times. This sequence joins TRBV3-1 and TRBJ1-5; TRBD1 matches at 7 bases. The germline V gene encodes CDR1 LGHDT and CDR2 YNNKEL (reference sequence). There are 15 residues in the CDR3. V dropped 1 base and J dropped 5; count of bases not matched to a gene: 5. The CDR3 sequence: CASSQAGGVYQPQHF. In nucleotides, the CDR3 is TGTGCCAGCAGCCAAGCAGGGGGGGTATATCAGCCCCAGCATTTT.

The chain couples TRBV7-9 to TRBJ1-1, with D unresolved. The CDR3 is 16 amino acids. V was shortened by 3 bases and J by 1 base, with 15 bases between the two germline ends. In germline, CDR1 is SEHNR, CDR2 FQNEAQ (reference sequence). CDR3 amino acids: CASSFDGSRANTEAFF. CDR3 in DNA: TGTGCCAGCAGCTTTGACGGATCCCGGGCGAACACTGAAGCTTTCTTT.

The sample holds a few counts of this clonotype. The V and J genes are TRBV29-1 and TRBJ1-5; D is perhaps TRBD1 (6 bases). Germline lookup yields CDR1 SQVTM and CDR2 ANQGSEA. The V end lost 6 bases, the J end lost 0 bases, and 27 bases lay between the germline ends. This CDR3 contains 19 residues. CDR3 DNA: TGCAGCGTGGGAGCGGGCCCCATAGCAAAGGGACATAGCAATCAGCCCCAGCATTTT. Amino acid sequence: CSVGAGPIAKGHSNQPQHF. Filled out from reference TRBV29-1 and TRBJ1-5, the complete variable domain reads SAVISQKPSRDICQRGTSLTIQCQVDSQVTMMFWYRQQPGQSLTLIATANQGSEATYESGFVIDKFPISRPNLTFSTLTVSNMSPEDSSIYLCSVGAGPIAKGHSNQPQHFGDGTRLSIL.

The table lists this clonotype with a few counts. The V gene is TRBV5-5, the J gene TRBJ2-3; TRBD1 matches at 7 bases. Germline V gives CDR1 SGHKS, CDR2 YYEKEE (reference sequence). V shed 2 bases, J shed 1 base, and the junction held 7 bases outside the gene matches. The CDR3 spans 16 residues. DNA of the CDR3: TGTGCCAGCAGCTTCTTGAAGGGGGCTCGCACAGATACGCAGTATTTT. Translated: CASSFLKGARTDTQYF.